This entry lists 22 T cell receptor beta chains sequenced from one sample in a study of cytomegalovirus exposure and HLA in healthy donors. This table comes from immunoSEQ multiplex PCR, and its TCRdb copy is limited to in-frame clones, with some not included. This sample has around 250,000 clones; around 90% occur once, and the top ten carry 0.37%. The sample comprised PBMCs. These receptors were collected from a woman under 30 in good health and CMV-seronegative.

The chain carries TRBV7-9 and TRBJ1-2, with D perhaps TRBD1 (5 bases). The germline V and J ends were trimmed by 1 base and 8 bases, with 14 bases remaining between them. CDR3 length: 14 amino acids. Germline V gene lookup returns CDR1 SEHNR and CDR2 FQNEAQ (reference sequence). The CDR3 here is CASSLGNRPEGYTF. CDR3 nucleotides: TGTGCCAGCAGCTTAGGGAACAGGCCGGAAGGCTACACCTTC.

The rearrangement joins TRBV27 to TRBJ1-2, with 7 bases fitting TRBD1. This CDR3 comprises 15 residues. Germline assignment: CDR1 MNHEY and CDR2 SMNVEV (reference sequence). V was clipped by 5 bases and J by 8 bases; unmatched bases: 14. DNA of the CDR3: TGTGCCAGCAGTCAACAACAGGGGCCCGAGGAGGGCTACACCTTC. This gives the protein CASSQQQGPEEGYTF.

The chain couples TRBV6-5 to TRBJ1-1; D is possibly TRBD1 (6 bases). This CDR3 is 15 amino acids long. Trimming cost V 4 bases and J 6 bases, with 18 bases left between them. The germline V gene encodes CDR1 MNHEY and CDR2 SVGAGI. The CDR3 bases are TGTGCCAGCAGTTGGATAGGACAGAACCCCTCTGAAGCTTTCTTT. It translates to CASSWIGQNPSEAFF.

This clone was picked up one time. The rearrangement links TRBV13 to TRBJ1-4, with 10 bases identical to TRBD1. Germline lookup yields CDR1 PRHDT and CDR2 FYEKMQ (reference sequence). The length of the CDR3 is 15 residues. J lost 8 bases, V lost 5 bases, and 8 bases had no gene match. CDR3 DNA sequence: TGTGCCAGCAGCAGACGACAGGGGGCGAGGGAAAAACTGTTTTTT. Protein sequence: CASSRRQGAREKLFF.

This clone was seen more than once but under ten times. The CDR3 sequence: CASSGGSGRTGELFF. The CDR3 DNA follows: TGTGCCAGCAGTGGGGGTAGCGGGCGCACCGGGGAGCTGTTTTTT. J is TRBJ2-2 and V is TRBV2, with TRBD2 identical over 7 bases. The V gene's germline CDR1 is SNHLY and CDR2 FYNNEI. This CDR3 contains 15 residues. V lost 4 bases and J lost 4; bases outside the gene matches: 6. The whole variable domain, filled in from reference TRBV2 and TRBJ2-2, reads EPEVTQTPSHQVTQMGQEVILRCVPISNHLYFYWYRQILGQKVEFLVSFYNNEISEKSEIFDDQFSVERPDGSNFTLKIRSTKLEDSAMYFCASSGGSGRTGELFFGEGSRLTVL.

The CDR3, as DNA: TGTGCCAGCTCACCAATGGGGCCGCGGACAGGGTCTAATGAGCAGTTCTTC. This gives the protein CASSPMGPRTGSNEQFF. The chain carries TRBV18 and TRBJ2-1; 8 bases are a match to TRBD1. With V trimmed by 2 bases and J by 7 bases, 13 bases remained unmatched. This CDR3 is 17 amino acids long. The germline CDR1 and CDR2 sequences are KGHSH and LQKENI.

This clone has only one observation. The CDR3 loop reads CASSSQPGAEPYNEQFF. CDR3 DNA sequence: TGTGCCAGCAGCTCACAACCGGGAGCGGAACCCTACAATGAGCAGTTCTTC. This chain joins TRBV7-2 and TRBJ2-1, with a weak D call TRBD2 (6 bases). The V gene's germline CDR1 is SGHTA and CDR2 FQGNSA. With 4 bases removed from V and 2 bases from J, the gap between germline ends came to 18 bases. This CDR3 contains 17 residues.

The J gene is TRBJ1-2, the V gene TRBV9, with a possible D match to TRBD1 (6 bases). Germline assignment: CDR1 SGDLS and CDR2 YYNGEE. CDR3 length equals 15 residues. V lost 2 bases and J 2 bases, leaving 13 bases between the germline ends. The CDR3 region has the DNA TGTGCCAGCAGCGTTCGCTTGGACAGCAACTATGGCTACACCTTC. Translation gives CASSVRLDSNYGYTF.

This clone was seen more than once but under ten times. The rearrangement joins TRBV30 to TRBJ1-1; 9 positions agree with TRBD1. This CDR3 has 13 residues. V shed 2 bases and J 9 bases; nucleotides not matched to a gene: 7. Per the germline V gene, CDR1 is GTSNPN and CDR2 is SVGIG (reference sequence). The CDR3 protein is CAWSFSGTGKAFF. The DNA for the CDR3 is TGTGCCTGGAGTTTTTCCGGGACAGGGAAAGCTTTCTTT.

The chain combines TRBV7-2 with TRBJ2-1; D not resolved. V dropped 4 bases and J dropped 13 bases, with 14 bases sitting between them. The CDR3 extends over 12 amino acids. Germline CDR1 reads SGHTA; CDR2 reads FQGNSA. The chain's CDR3 is CASSSPQIEQFF. CDR3 coding DNA: TGTGCCAGCAGCTCCCCCCAGATCGAACAGTTCTTC. Filled out from reference TRBV7-2 and TRBJ2-1, the complete variable domain reads GAGVSQSPSNKVTEKGKDVELRCDPISGHTALYWYRQSLGQGLEFLIYFQGNSAPDKSGLPSDRFSAERTGGSVSTLTIQRTQQEDSAVYLCASSSPQIEQFFGPGTRLTVL.

This clone was seen a single time. The chain carries TRBV5-1 and TRBJ1-5, with D maybe TRBD1 (5 bases). Trimming cost V 7 bases and J 4 bases, with 12 bases left between them. CDR1 and CDR2 from the germline V gene are SGHRS and YFSETQ. The CDR3 sequence is 13 residues long. The CDR3: CASRQGENQPQHF. The CDR3 DNA sequence: TGCGCCAGCCGACAAGGGGAAAATCAGCCCCAGCATTTT.

The chain carries TRBV18 and TRBJ2-1; no firm D call. V dropped 1 base and J dropped 9 bases, with 10 bases sitting between them. The CDR3 is made up of 13 amino acids. Looked up from germline, CDR1 is KGHSH and CDR2 is LQKENI. The DNA for the CDR3 is TGTGCCAGCTCACCACTACGGTTTACTGAGCAGTTCTTC. It encodes CASSPLRFTEQFF.

This clone was observed a handful of times. The CDR3 region has the DNA TGTGCCAGCAGCGCTCGGACTAGCGGGAACGAGCAGTACTTC. Translation gives CASSARTSGNEQYF. This chain joins TRBV7-9 and TRBJ2-7; 12 nucleotides line up with TRBD2. With V trimmed by 5 bases and J by 5 bases, 4 bases remained unmatched. Germline V gene data show CDR1 as SEHNR and CDR2 as FQNEAQ (reference sequence). The CDR3 spans 14 residues.

The gene calls are TRBV4-1 and TRBJ2-1; D uncertain. The V end was cut by 1 base, the J end by 0 bases, with 16 bases between. This CDR3 is 18 amino acids long. Looked up from germline, CDR1 is MGHRA and CDR2 is YSYEKL. The CDR3 DNA sequence: TGCGCCAGCAGCCAAGTCAGTCCGCGGCTAAGCTCCTACAATGAGCAGTTCTTC. Its protein is CASSQVSPRLSSYNEQFF.

This rearrangement joins TRBV28 to TRBJ2-5; tentatively, D is TRBD2 (5 bases). The CDR3 is 15 amino acids. V lost 3 bases and J 1 base, leaving 12 bases between the germline ends. Germline CDR1 reads MDHEN; CDR2 reads SYDVKM. The CDR3 sequence: CASSFGRGIQETQYF. CDR3 bases: TGTGCCAGCAGTTTTGGTAGAGGGATCCAAGAGACCCAGTACTTC.

The rearrangement links TRBV5-6 to TRBJ1-4, with 8 bases fitting TRBD1. The V gene end was trimmed by 3 bases and the J gene end by 3 bases; junction bases not matched to a gene: 13. The germline gives CDR1 SGHDT, CDR2 YYEEEE. CDR3 length: 18 amino acids. The CDR3 DNA sequence: TGTGCCAGCAGCTCGCTCGGACAGGGAGATTGGTCTAATGAAAAACTGTTTTTT. Translating it yields CASSSLGQGDWSNEKLFF.

This clone was seen once. This chain links TRBV30 with TRBJ2-5; D is perhaps TRBD2 (6 bases). This CDR3 has 13 amino acids. Trimming removed 4 bases from V and 5 bases from J, with 14 bases in between. Germline V gives CDR1 GTSNPN, CDR2 SVGIG (reference sequence). DNA for the CDR3: TGTGCCTGGAACCGGGAGATCCAGGAGACCCAGTACTTC. It yields the protein CAWNREIQETQYF.

CDR3 sequence: CASRVAGGFTGELFF. The CDR3 nucleotides read TGTGCCAGCAGAGTAGCGGGGGGGTTCACCGGGGAGCTGTTTTTT. J is TRBJ2-2 and V is TRBV2, with 11 bases matching TRBD2. The V and J ends lost 6 bases and 4 bases, in that order; junction bases with no gene match: 4. The CDR3 is 15 amino acids. Germline values: CDR1 SNHLY, CDR2 FYNNEI.

The V call is TRBV5-5, the J call TRBJ2-5; weak D call: TRBD1 (5 bases). Trimming shortened V by 0 bases and J by 2 bases, and 11 bases separated the two germline ends. This CDR3 comprises 15 residues. The V gene's germline CDR1 is SGHKS and CDR2 YYEKEE (reference sequence). The CDR3 here is CASSLAPQVQETQYF. The CDR3 DNA reads as TGTGCCAGCAGCTTGGCACCACAGGTTCAAGAGACCCAGTACTTC. The full variable domain, rest sourced from reference TRBV5-5 and TRBJ2-5, is DAGVTQSPTHLIKTRGQQVTLRCSPISGHKSVSWYQQVLGQGPQFIFQYYEKEERGRGNFPDRFSARQFPNYSSELNVNALLLGDSALYLCASSLAPQVQETQYFGPGTRLLVL.

The rearrangement joins TRBV5-6 to TRBJ1-1, with TRBD1 as a possible D gene (5 bases). The CDR3 length is 14 residues. Germline V gene lookup returns CDR1 SGHDT and CDR2 YYEEEE. V lost 4 bases, J lost 10 bases, and 20 bases lay in between. In nucleotides, the CDR3 is TGTGCCAGCAGCAAAGGACACCCAACACGTCGAGCTTTCTTT. Translated, it gives CASSKGHPTRRAFF.

The V gene is TRBV7-8, the J gene TRBJ1-2, with a tentative D call TRBD1 (5 bases). Germline-derived CDR1 and CDR2 are SGHVS and FQNEAQ. V lost 4 bases, J lost 4 bases, and 13 bases lay in between. The CDR3 runs to 14 residues. The CDR3 DNA reads TGTGCCAGCAGCTCAACCTCAGGGTCCTATGGCTACACCTTC. Encoded protein: CASSSTSGSYGYTF.

This clone was observed a few times. As DNA, the CDR3 is TGTGCCAGCAGCCCACAGGAGAACACTGAAGCTTTCTTT. Translated: CASSPQENTEAFF. The chain uses TRBV11-2 and TRBJ1-1; D perhaps matches TRBD1 (5 bases). Germline CDR1 and CDR2: SGHAT and FQNNGV. The CDR3 totals 13 residues. Deletions cut 5 bases from V and 1 base from J, with 8 bases between.